This T cell receptor (beta chain) was recorded in a study of blood T cell repertoires in COVID-19. Repertoires were generated with immunoSEQ multiplex PCR, while TCRdb's copy carries only in-frame clones and drops some. The table shows about 200,000 clones, with approximately 88% occurring only once. The sequenced material came from peripheral blood. This receptor was taken from a middle-aged man with acute or convalescent COVID-19.

CDR3 sequence reads: CASSFSGTSGNYEQYF. The CDR3 DNA reads as TGTGCCAGCAGCTTCTCCGGGACTAGCGGGAACTACGAGCAGTACTTC. J is TRBJ2-7 and V is TRBV7-6; 13 nucleotides align to TRBD2. V lost 3 bases to trimming and J lost 3 bases; unmatched junction nucleotides: 5. CDR3 length equals 16 residues. Germline V gene lookup returns CDR1 SGHVS and CDR2 FNYEAQ.